The 24 T cell receptor beta chains below all came from one sample that was sequenced in a study of T cells in Graves' hyperthyroidism and ophthalmopathy. What was amplified from RNA transcripts were TCR beta CDR3 regions. HTBI primers were the set used in a first-round RT-PCR of the TCR CDR3. TCRdb re-derived calls from the multiplex PCR reads in MiXCR, one entry per CDR3 protein. This table has approximately 710,000 distinct CDR3 sequences, roughly 17% appearing once. Input material: blood. The source of these receptors is a man aged 45 to 65 with Graves' hyperthyroidism.

This clonotype was detected many times. This chain connects TRBV7-9 to TRBJ2-1, with 8 bases identical to TRBD1. Germline V gene data show CDR1 as SEHNR and CDR2 as FQNEAQ (reference sequence). The CDR3 sequence is 15 residues long. Unmatched junction bases numbered 6, after V lost 5 bases and J lost 3 bases. CDR3: CASSARQGFYNEQFF. The CDR3 DNA reads as TGTGCCAGCAGCGCCCGACAGGGGTTCTACAATGAGCAGTTCTTC.

This clonotype was observed a few times. The chain uses TRBV6-6 and TRBJ1-6; D gene unclear. This CDR3 region has 13 residues. From germline, CDR1 is MNHNY and CDR2 SVGAGI (reference sequence). The germline V and J ends were trimmed by 0 bases and 18 bases, with 15 bases remaining between them. The CDR3: CASSYSETFPSHF. For the CDR3, the DNA is TGTGCCAGCAGTTACTCGGAGACTTTTCCTTCCCACTTT.

Turning to this clonotype: A much larger clone is a single base away; this may be a read error. The chain uses TRBV6-2 or TRBV6-3 and TRBJ2-3, with 7 bases that match TRBD1. CDR3 length: 14 residues. CDR1 is MNHEY and CDR2 is SVGEGT in the germline V gene. V lost 11 bases, J lost 1 base, and 9 bases stayed unmatched. The CDR3 DNA reads TGTGCCGGCGAAGGGGGCCCGTGCACAGATACGCAGTATTTT. Translated, it gives CAGEGGPCTDTQYF.

Only one count was recorded for this clonotype. The chain employs TRBV28 and TRBJ2-2; perhaps TRBD2 as D (6 bases). In germline, CDR1 is MDHEN, CDR2 SYDVKM. The CDR3 length is 16 residues. Deletions cut 5 bases from V and 0 bases from J, with 13 bases between. The CDR3 DNA is TGTGCCAGCAGTCCTCGGGCTAGCGCGAACACCGGGGAGCTGTTTTTT. Translated, it gives CASSPRASANTGELFF.

This clonotype appeared a few times. The V call is TRBV20-1, the J call TRBJ2-1, with 10 bases fitting TRBD2. The CDR3 has 15 amino acids. CDR1 and CDR2 from the germline V gene are DFQATT and SNEGSKA (reference sequence). With 6 bases clipped from V and 4 bases from J, the junction kept 9 bases outside the gene matches. The CDR3 sequence: CSAPTRTSGYNEQFF. DNA of the CDR3: TGCAGTGCCCCTACCCGGACTAGCGGATACAATGAGCAGTTCTTC.

This clonotype came up many times. The rearrangement joins TRBV2 to TRBJ2-5; 11 bases align to TRBD2. The V gene's germline CDR1 is SNHLY and CDR2 FYNNEI. The trim removed 2 bases at V and 4 bases at J, leaving 6 bases unmatched. The CDR3 is 16 amino acids. This CDR3 is CASSETGGLAAETQYF. In DNA form, the CDR3 reads TGTGCCAGCAGTGAAACGGGGGGACTAGCGGCAGAGACCCAGTACTTC.

This clonotype was seen at least ten times. The chain recombines TRBV7-9 with TRBJ2-1; 7 nucleotides match TRBD1. Germline CDR1 and CDR2: SEHNR and FQNEAQ (reference sequence). V shed 5 bases, J shed 5 bases, and the junction held 12 bases outside the gene matches. The CDR3 has 16 amino acids. In DNA, the CDR3 is TGTGCCAGCAGCCCTAGGGGGCTCGTTAACAACAATGAGCAGTTCTTC. The encoded protein is CASSPRGLVNNNEQFF. Drawing the rest from reference TRBV7-9 and TRBJ2-1, the complete variable domain is DTGVSQNPRHKITKRGQNVTFRCDPISEHNRLYWYRQTLGQGPEFLTYFQNEAQLEKSRLLSDRFSAERPKGSFSTLEIQRTEQGDSAMYLCASSPRGLVNNNEQFFGPGTRLTVL.

The sample holds a few counts of this clonotype. The V gene is TRBV10-2, the J gene TRBJ2-7; 7 positions agree with TRBD2. The germline gives CDR1 WSHSY, CDR2 SAAADI. V gave up 5 bases and J gave up 0 bases; unmatched junction bases: 7. There are 15 residues in the CDR3. The CDR3 loop reads CASSPTSESSYEQYF. CDR3 nucleotide sequence: TGCGCCAGCAGTCCTACTAGCGAGAGCTCCTACGAGCAGTACTTC.

Many counts were recorded for this clonotype. The gene calls are TRBV12-3 or TRBV12-4 and TRBJ2-7; no clear D. This CDR3 has 14 residues. Between the trimmed V and J ends, which lost 2 bases and 2 bases, there was a span of 10 bases. CDR3 amino acids: CASSLSRVTYEQYF. The CDR3 coding sequence is TGTGCCAGCAGTTTAAGTCGGGTTACCTACGAGCAGTACTTC.

The chain uses TRBV19 and TRBJ2-2; no reliable D call. CDR3 length: 15 residues. Germline V gene sequence: CDR1 LNHDA, CDR2 SQIVND (reference sequence). V shed 5 bases and J shed 0 bases, with 10 bases lying between them. The CDR3, as DNA: TGTGCCAGTAGTTGGGCAGACGCGAACACCGGGGAGCTGTTTTTT. It encodes CASSWADANTGELFF.

The table lists this clonotype with many counts. The chain employs TRBV2 and TRBJ2-5; 12 bases line up with TRBD2. This CDR3 has 16 residues. The junction had 7 bases not matched to a gene; V was cut back by 4 bases and J by 4 bases. Germline V gives CDR1 SNHLY, CDR2 FYNNEI. In DNA form, the CDR3 reads TGTGCCAGCAGTGGACTAGCGGGAGTGGCTGGAGAGACCCAGTACTTC. Amino acids: CASSGLAGVAGETQYF.

This clonotype was detected many times. The chain employs TRBV10-3 and TRBJ2-3; D is undetermined. Trimming left V 0 bases short and J 4 bases short, with 2 bases between. Germline V gene sequence: CDR1 ENHRY, CDR2 SYGVKD. This CDR3 spans 12 amino acids. The CDR3 bases are TGTGCCATCAGTGAGTCAGCAGATACGCAGTATTTT. Encoded protein: CAISESADTQYF.

This chain joins TRBV9 and TRBJ1-6; D is unresolved. The V and J ends lost 7 bases and 4 bases respectively, with 9 bases between them. This CDR3 comprises 13 residues. The germline V gene has CDR1 SGDLS and CDR2 YYNGEE. The CDR3 loop reads CASSDGYNSPLHF. CDR3 sequence (DNA): TGTGCCAGCTCGGACGGATATAATTCACCCCTCCACTTT.

This clonotype appeared a few times. The genes are TRBV25-1 and TRBJ1-2; D not resolved. Germline CDR1 and CDR2: MGHDK and SYGVNS. Deletions cut 1 base from V and 6 bases from J, with 6 bases between. CDR3 length equals 12 residues. The CDR3 coding sequence is TGTGCCAGCAGTGAATGGAAGGATGGCTACACCTTC. This sequence encodes CASSEWKDGYTF.

This clonotype was seen repeatedly, ten times or more. The CDR3 bases are TGTGCCTGGAGTAACAGGGGATTCTACGAGCAGTACTTC. Translating it yields CAWSNRGFYEQYF. This chain links TRBV30 with TRBJ2-7; 7 bases agree with TRBD1. The V and J ends lost 2 bases and 3 bases, in that order; junction bases with no gene match: 4. The CDR3 loop spans 13 amino acids. Per germline, CDR1 GTSNPN and CDR2 SVGIG (reference sequence).

This clonotype was counted a single time. The chain couples TRBV20-1 to TRBJ2-1, with 15 bases aligning to TRBD2. Germline V gives CDR1 DFQATT, CDR2 SNEGSKA (reference sequence). The trim removed 4 bases at V and 8 bases at J, leaving 15 bases unmatched. This CDR3 region has 18 residues. CDR3 in DNA: TGCAGTGCTATGGGGATCGGGACTAGCGGGAGGTCGGGGGATGAGCAGTTCTTC. As protein: CSAMGIGTSGRSGDEQFF.

Ten or more counts support this clonotype. The chain is built from TRBV2 and TRBJ2-7; 12 bases align to TRBD2. J was trimmed by 2 bases and V by 4 bases; bases with no gene match: 9. From germline, CDR1 is SNHLY and CDR2 FYNNEI. The CDR3 has 17 amino acids. The CDR3 loop reads CASSGPNLAGGPYEQYF. CDR3 nucleotides: TGTGCCAGCAGTGGACCAAATCTAGCGGGAGGGCCCTACGAGCAGTACTTC.

This clonotype was seen a few times. This may come from a read error, since a much larger clone is one base off. This sequence joins TRBV12-3 or TRBV12-4 and TRBJ2-2, with D tentatively TRBD1 or TRBD2 (7 bases each). The CDR3 contains 14 residues. The V and J ends lost 10 bases and 8 bases respectively, with 20 bases between them. In nucleotides, the CDR3 is TGTGCCATCAAAGGACAGGCGGGGGATGGGGAGCTGTTTTTT. It codes for CAIKGQAGDGELFF.

This clonotype was counted ten times or more. The junction departs from germline at one end; a sequencing error may be responsible. The V call is TRBV12-3 or TRBV12-4, the J call TRBJ2-5, with D perhaps matching TRBD2 (5 bases). The CDR3 has 13 amino acids. CDR3 sequence: CASRLGSGIPQYF. The DNA of the CDR3 is TGTGCCAGCAGATTAGGATCCGGGATTCCCCAGTACTTC.

Ten or more counts support this clonotype. The chain joins TRBV13 to TRBJ2-1; TRBD1 matches at 9 bases. The CDR3 is 15 residues long. The V gene end was trimmed by 5 bases and the J gene end by 0 bases; junction bases not matched to a gene: 2. Germline CDR1 is PRHDT and CDR2 is FYEKMQ (reference sequence). CDR3 sequence (DNA): TGTGCCAGCAGCGAGGACAGGGGCTCCTACAATGAGCAGTTCTTC. The encoded protein is CASSEDRGSYNEQFF.

Only a few counts were recorded for this clonotype. The chain uses TRBV5-1 and TRBJ2-2; D is unresolved. Germline V gives CDR1 SGHRS, CDR2 YFSETQ. Trimming removed 5 bases from V and 0 bases from J, with 8 bases in between. The CDR3 spans 14 residues. As DNA, the CDR3 is TGCGCCAGCAGTGTCAGACCGAACACCGGGGAGCTGTTTTTT. Its translation is CASSVRPNTGELFF.

Many counts were recorded for this clonotype. This rearrangement joins TRBV20-1 to TRBJ2-7; the match to TRBD1 covers 8 bases. The CDR3 loop spans 13 amino acids. The germline V gene encodes CDR1 DFQATT and CDR2 SNEGSKA (reference sequence). J was trimmed by 1 base and V by 7 bases; bases with no gene match: 6. This CDR3 is CSGQTGASYEQYF. The DNA of the CDR3 is TGCAGTGGCCAGACAGGGGCGTCCTACGAGCAGTACTTC.

In its sample, this clonotype was seen many times. The V gene is TRBV5-1, the J gene TRBJ2-3, with D possibly being TRBD1 or TRBD2 (6 bases each). Germline values: CDR1 SGHRS, CDR2 YFSETQ. V lost 1 base and J 3 bases, leaving 12 bases between the germline ends. The CDR3 totals 15 residues. CDR3 nucleotides: TGCGCCAGCAGCTTGAGGGGGAGCGGGACAGATACGCAGTATTTT. Translated: CASSLRGSGTDTQYF.

This clonotype was found many times. This rearrangement joins TRBV29-1 to TRBJ1-1; 10 nucleotides line up with TRBD1. The germline CDR1 and CDR2 sequences are SQVTM and ANQGSEA. The CDR3 is made up of 11 amino acids. With 6 bases clipped from V and 7 bases from J, the junction kept 2 bases outside the gene matches. The CDR3 loop reads CSVGQGGEAFF. Here the CDR3 DNA reads TGCAGCGTCGGACAGGGGGGTGAAGCTTTCTTT.